Sequencing of this TCR beta chain was carried out in a study of STAT5B mutations in CD4+ large granular lymphocyte leukemia. From germline, CDR1 is SGHRS and CDR2 YFSETQ. This CDR3 is 13 amino acids long. Deletions cut 8 bases from V and 5 bases from J, with 14 bases between. Original methodology: A productive frequency of 2.59 x 10-5 was the lowest detectable. TCRdb keeps only in-frame clones here, not all; method: immunoSEQ multiplex PCR. V and J calls and clone size are as listed in that table; D and trimming were resolved from the DNA. The data contain some 30,000 clones, more than 80% of them singletons.

The specimen sequenced was CD4+ T cells from blood buffy coats. The rearrangement links TRBV5-1 to TRBJ2-1; no reliable D call. The origin of this receptor is a human donor in good health. The CDR3 DNA reads as TGCGCCAGTACGTCCGGAAACAACAATGAGCAGTTCTTC. This sequence encodes CASTSGNNNEQFF.